This TCR beta chain was obtained from a study of CD8+ T cells in alopecia areata. Trimming took 3 bases from V and 2 from J, leaving 14 bases between them. This CDR3 contains 16 residues. Per germline, CDR1 LNHDA and CDR2 SQIVND (reference sequence). Treatment specified: oral pan-JAK inhibitor, 5-10 mg twice daily. Extraction and reverse transcription of RNA yielded cDNA as the sequencing template. Repertoires were generated with immunoSEQ multiplex PCR, while TCRdb's copy carries only in-frame clones and drops some. The data contain approximately 200,000 clones, roughly 40% of them seen just once; the ten biggest clones take up about 2.6%.

The sequenced sample was CD4+ T cells sorted from blood, obtained around week 37, from a patient treated with tofacitinib. The genes are TRBV19 and TRBJ1-5; no clear D. This TCR came from a human donor with alopecia areata. This CDR3 reads CASSMSAGLGNQPQHF. In nucleotides, the CDR3 is TGTGCCAGTAGTATGAGTGCTGGCTTAGGCAATCAGCCCCAGCATTTT.